These 32 T cell receptor beta chains share one sample of origin, sequenced in a study of shared T cell receptors in the human thymus. This table comes from immunoSEQ multiplex PCR, and its TCRdb copy is limited to in-frame clones, with some not included. Of 640,000 or so clones in the sample, approximately 89% were seen once. This sample also appeared in a second study, on human thymus T cells.

Sequencing was performed on thymocytes. Source of these receptors: a boy in the first two years of life with a congenital heart defect.

The rearrangement uses TRBV6-6 and TRBJ2-7; 8 bases are shared with TRBD1. V trimming: 6 bases; J trimming: 2 bases; junction bases outside the gene matches: 12. Germline loops: CDR1 MNHNY, CDR2 SVGAGI (reference sequence). This CDR3 has 16 amino acids. CDR3 bases: TGTGCCAGCAGACCCCCCGACAGGGGAGACACCTACGAGCAGTACTTC. Its translation is CASRPPDRGDTYEQYF.

The V and J genes are TRBV28 and TRBJ2-7, with 7 bases lining up with TRBD2. Germline trimming cut 8 bases from V and 4 bases from J; bases unmatched to any gene: 14. Germline V CDR1 and CDR2: MDHEN, SYDVKM. The CDR3 runs 15 residues. The CDR3 DNA sequence: TGTGCCAGCGGAGGCCTTGGGGAGGGAGCGTACGAGCAGTACTTC. Residues: CASGGLGEGAYEQYF.

This chain connects TRBV7-8 to TRBJ1-1; D uncertain. Germline V gene sequence: CDR1 SGHVS, CDR2 FQNEAQ. This CDR3 has 17 residues. V was clipped by 1 base and J by 0 bases, with 15 bases between them. The CDR3 region has the DNA TGTGCCAGCAGCTTAGTTTCGGGGAGGAACATGAACACTGAAGCTTTCTTT. It codes for CASSLVSGRNMNTEAFF.

The chain couples TRBV29-1 to TRBJ2-1; the match to TRBD1 covers 10 bases. This CDR3 comprises 14 residues. V lost 7 bases, J lost 7 bases, and 10 bases stayed unmatched. Germline-derived CDR1 and CDR2 are SQVTM and ANQGSEA. This CDR3 is CSATTRDRGNEQFF. For the CDR3, the DNA is TGCAGCGCAACGACCCGGGACAGGGGTAATGAGCAGTTCTTC.

The rearrangement uses TRBV7-8 and TRBJ1-5; 7 bases map to TRBD1. This CDR3 contains 15 residues. Trimming removed 3 bases from V and 7 bases from J; junction bases left unmatched: 9. Germline lookup yields CDR1 SGHVS and CDR2 FQNEAQ. CDR3 DNA: TGTGCCAGCAGCTTCCCAGGGGGAGTCAAACAGCCCCAGCATTTT. It encodes CASSFPGGVKQPQHF. Full variable domain (remainder filled in from reference TRBV7-8 and TRBJ1-5): GAGVSQSPRYKVAKRGQDVALRCDPISGHVSLFWYQQALGQGPEFLTYFQNEAQLDKSGLPSDRFFAERPEGSVSTLKIQRTQQEDSAVYLCASSFPGGVKQPQHFGDGTRLSIL.

The J gene is TRBJ2-7, the V gene TRBV25-1, with TRBD1 as a possible D gene (5 bases). CDR1 is MGHDK and CDR2 is SYGVNS in the germline V gene. V gave up 4 bases and J gave up 1 base, with 17 bases separating them. CDR3 length: 16 amino acids. The CDR3 sequence is CASSGPLTGLSYEQYF. The CDR3 DNA sequence: TGTGCCAGCAGTGGGCCCCTAACAGGCCTATCCTACGAGCAGTACTTC.

In DNA form, the CDR3 reads TGTGCCAGCAGTTTATCCGGGTACGAGCAGTACTTC. It translates to CASSLSGYEQYF. This sequence joins TRBV27 and TRBJ2-7; D is ambiguous. V lost 0 bases to trimming and J lost 4 bases, with 4 bases between them. This CDR3 region has 12 residues. The germline CDR1 and CDR2 sequences are MNHEY and SMNVEV (reference sequence).

The chain has TRBV12-5 and TRBJ2-7, with 7 bases that match TRBD2. Germline CDR1 and CDR2: LGHNT and FRNRAP. The CDR3 has 14 amino acids. The CDR3 nucleotides read TGTGCTAGTGGTTTGGTAGACCGTCGGGGAGGGTTAATTGTC. This codes for CASGLVDRRGGLIV.

This clone is a singleton in its sample. V and J are TRBV20-1 and TRBJ2-7; the D is unclear. Germline-derived CDR1 and CDR2 are DFQATT and SNEGSKA (reference sequence). The length of the CDR3 is 10 residues. The V end was cut by 5 bases, the J end by 3 bases, with 5 bases between. The DNA of the CDR3 is TGCAGTGCTTGCGACTACGAGCAGTACTTC. It codes for CSACDYEQYF.

This chain uses TRBV5-1 with TRBJ2-5; 13 bases match TRBD2. CDR1 SGHRS and CDR2 YFSETQ come from the germline V gene. J was trimmed by 7 bases and V by 4 bases; bases with no gene match: 4. The CDR3 extends over 14 amino acids. The CDR3: CASSLRTSGGTQYF. DNA of the CDR3: TGCGCCAGCAGCCTGAGGACTAGCGGGGGGACCCAGTACTTC.

This rearrangement joins TRBV18 to TRBJ2-7; possible D gene TRBD2, 6 bases. CDR3 length equals 13 residues. V lost 4 bases to trimming and J lost 5 bases, with 12 bases between them. CDR1 and CDR2 (germline): KGHSH, LQKENI. The CDR3 DNA is TGTGCCAGCTCACATCGACTAGAGGACGAGCAGTACTTC. Encoded protein: CASSHRLEDEQYF.

This chain joins TRBV28 and TRBJ1-6; unclear D gene. Germline CDR1 is MDHEN and CDR2 is SYDVKM. The CDR3 has 13 residues. V was cut by 8 bases and J by 8 bases, with 13 bases left in between. The CDR3 region has the DNA TGTGCCAGCGTGCGGGCAGACCATTCACCCCTCCACTTT. This sequence encodes CASVRADHSPLHF.

This clone was found once. J is TRBJ1-5 and V is TRBV28; 8 bases map to TRBD1. CDR1 is MDHEN, CDR2 SYDVKM, per germline. CDR3 length: 18 amino acids. After removal of 2 bases from V and 1 base from J, the junction contained 10 bases not matched to a gene. CDR3 in amino acids: CASSLEGLQGDSNQPQHF. The CDR3 nucleotides read TGTGCCAGCAGTTTAGAGGGGCTACAGGGGGACAGCAATCAGCCCCAGCATTTT.

The V call is TRBV5-4, the J call TRBJ2-5; D may be TRBD1 (6 bases). This CDR3 contains 16 residues. The V gene lost 0 bases and the J gene lost 4 bases, with 16 bases spanning the gap. The germline CDR1 and CDR2 sequences are SGHNT and YYREEE (reference sequence). DNA for the CDR3: TGTGCCAGCAGCTTGGGATTCGACAGGATCGTAGAGACCCAGTACTTC. It encodes CASSLGFDRIVETQYF. The whole variable domain, filled in from reference TRBV5-4 and TRBJ2-5, reads ETGVTQSPTHLIKTRGQQVTLRCSSQSGHNTVSWYQQALGQGPQFIFQYYREEENGRGNFPPRFSGLQFPNYSSELNVNALELDDSALYLCASSLGFDRIVETQYFGPGTRLLVL.

CDR3 in amino acids: CASSVLAGLVVEQYF. In DNA form, the CDR3 reads TGTGCCAGCAGTGTGTTGGCGGGCCTTGTGGTTGAGCAGTACTTC. This sequence joins TRBV6-4 and TRBJ2-7, with a weak D call TRBD2 (5 bases). The CDR3 has 15 residues. V lost 4 bases, J lost 7 bases, and 20 bases lay in between. Germline V gene lookup returns CDR1 MRHNA and CDR2 SNTAGT.

This chain uses TRBV19 with TRBJ1-5; 7 bases match TRBD1. This CDR3 region has 13 residues. V shed 11 bases, J shed 4 bases, and the junction held 8 bases outside the gene matches. Germline V gene lookup returns CDR1 LNHDA and CDR2 SQIVND (reference sequence). As DNA, the CDR3 is TGTGCCGGGGGGACAGAAGGTAATCAGCCCCAGCATTTT. This codes for CAGGTEGNQPQHF.

This clone appeared a single time. This sequence joins TRBV18 and TRBJ2-7, with 7 bases matching TRBD1. V shed 3 bases and J 6 bases; nucleotides not matched to a gene: 8. Germline lookup yields CDR1 KGHSH and CDR2 LQKENI. The CDR3 has 14 amino acids. The CDR3 loop is CASSPEDRSGEQYF. The CDR3 DNA is TGTGCCAGCTCACCGGAGGACAGGTCAGGCGAGCAGTACTTC.

The V gene is TRBV27, the J gene TRBJ2-1; D may be TRBD1 (6 bases). Germline loops: CDR1 MNHEY, CDR2 SMNVEV (reference sequence). The CDR3 totals 16 residues. The V gene lost 3 bases and the J gene lost 5 bases, with 17 bases spanning the gap. The DNA of the CDR3 is TGTGCCAGCAGTTTTTTCAAGAGGGGGAAAAACAATGAGCAGTTCTTC. The encoded protein is CASSFFKRGKNNEQFF.

This chain joins TRBV4-1 and TRBJ2-1, with TRBD2 matching 7 bases. CDR3 length: 18 residues. Per germline, CDR1 MGHRA and CDR2 YSYEKL. The J segment lost 0 bases and the V segment lost 2 bases, leaving 10 bases of the junction unmatched. This CDR3 is CASSQPLSVAGSYNEQFF. DNA of the CDR3: TGCGCCAGCAGCCAACCCCTATCCGTAGCGGGCTCCTACAATGAGCAGTTCTTC.

The chain has TRBV11-2 and TRBJ2-5, with D possibly being TRBD1 (5 bases). The CDR3 spans 16 residues. Trimming took 3 bases from V and 2 from J, leaving 16 bases between them. The germline V gene encodes CDR1 SGHAT and CDR2 FQNNGV. CDR3 amino acids: CASSFLDSAPQETQYF. The CDR3 coding sequence is TGTGCCAGCAGCTTTTTAGACAGTGCCCCTCAAGAGACCCAGTACTTC.

Of note for this clone: The junction departs from the called germline gene at one end, perhaps through a read error. The V call is TRBV6-1, the J call TRBJ1-2; the D gene is possibly TRBD1 (6 bases). The CDR3 is 12 residues long. Germline V gene data show CDR1 as MNHNS and CDR2 as SASEGT. CDR3 region: CAGRGQSYGYTF. The CDR3 DNA sequence: TGTGCCGGCAGAGGACAGTCCTATGGCTACACCTTC.

V is TRBV28 and J is TRBJ1-2; a possible D gene is TRBD1 (5 bases). Trimming shortened V by 0 bases and J by 7 bases, and 15 bases separated the two germline ends. Germline V lookup: CDR1 MDHEN, CDR2 SYDVKM. The CDR3 has 15 amino acids. The CDR3 region has the DNA TGTGCCAGCAGTTTATGGGGGCTATCCTCTTCTGGCTACACCTTC. Its translation: CASSLWGLSSSGYTF.

This chain uses TRBV1 with TRBJ2-5; the D segment call TRBD2 is taken from the table without a DNA check. TRBV1 is annotated as a pseudogene. The CDR3 runs 14 residues. The CDR3 region has the DNA TGCACCAGCAGCCAAGATCGGCGGCAAGAGACCCAGTACTTC. Translated, it gives CTSSQDRRQETQYF.

On this clone: In the same sample, other DNA sequences code for this CDR3. The chain links TRBV19 to TRBJ1-5; 7 bases are shared with TRBD1. The V segment lost 3 bases and the J segment 4 bases; nucleotides outside the gene matches: 3. CDR3 length: 14 residues. The germline V gene has CDR1 LNHDA and CDR2 SQIVND (reference sequence). Written as DNA, the CDR3 is TGTGCCAGTAGTATCGACAGGGCGAATCAGCCCCAGCATTTT. Encoded protein: CASSIDRANQPQHF.

The chain couples TRBV9 to TRBJ2-1; TRBD1 agrees at 7 bases. With 2 bases clipped from V and 7 bases from J, the junction kept 9 bases outside the gene matches. Germline assignment: CDR1 SGDLS and CDR2 YYNGEE. The CDR3 runs to 15 residues. The CDR3 nucleotides are TGTGCCAGCAGCGTGGATCGACAGGGCTGGAATGAGCAGTTCTTC. Its protein product is CASSVDRQGWNEQFF.

V gene TRBV15 combines with J gene TRBJ2-7, with 9 bases identical to TRBD2. The DNA end lines up better with TRBJ2-1; the J call may be wrong. CDR3 length: 16 residues. Germline V CDR1 and CDR2: LNHNV, YYDKDF (reference sequence). CDR3 DNA: TGTGCCACCAGCAGAGTATCGCGGGAGGGCGGAAATGAGCAGTTCTTC. This translates into CATSRVSREGGNEQFF.

The chain has TRBV4-3 and TRBJ2-2; D unresolved. The CDR3 contains 14 residues. Trimming pared 0 bases from V and 6 bases from J, leaving 8 bases between. Germline assignment: CDR1 LGHNA and CDR2 YSLEER. This CDR3 is CASSQERASGELFF. The DNA for the CDR3 is TGCGCCAGCAGCCAAGAACGAGCATCCGGGGAGCTGTTTTTT.

In this sample, this clone turned up once. The rearrangement uses TRBV28 and TRBJ2-7; 7 nucleotides line up with TRBD2. CDR1 MDHEN and CDR2 SYDVKM come from the germline V gene. With V trimmed by 2 bases and J by 4 bases, 11 bases remained unmatched. There are 16 residues in the CDR3. CDR3 sequence reads: CASSLRRLAVGYEQYF. The CDR3 nucleotides are TGTGCCAGCAGTTTACGTCGGCTAGCGGTCGGGTACGAGCAGTACTTC.

This chain connects TRBV6-6 to TRBJ2-3, with 7 bases lining up with TRBD2. This CDR3 contains 16 residues. The J segment lost 6 bases and the V segment lost 2 bases, leaving 11 bases of the junction unmatched. The germline V gene has CDR1 MNHNY and CDR2 SVGAGI (reference sequence). The CDR3 sequence: CASSYERGRPCDTQYF. The CDR3 DNA sequence: TGTGCCAGCAGTTACGAGCGGGGAAGACCCTGCGATACGCAGTATTTT.

The chain combines TRBV4-3 with TRBJ2-2, with 7 bases matching TRBD2. Germline V gives CDR1 LGHNA, CDR2 YSLEER. The CDR3 covers 16 residues. Unmatched junction bases numbered 12, after V lost 4 bases and J lost 7 bases. CDR3 residues: CASSLKASGSGGELFF. DNA of the CDR3: TGCGCCAGCAGCCTAAAAGCTAGCGGTTCCGGCGGGGAGCTGTTTTTT.

This clone occurred a few times. The V and J genes are TRBV6-1 and TRBJ2-7, with no clear D. The V gene's germline CDR1 is MNHNS and CDR2 SASEGT. The CDR3 loop spans 11 amino acids. Trimming shortened V by 8 bases and J by 1 base, and 6 bases separated the two germline ends. CDR3 region: CASPRSYEQYF. CDR3 DNA: TGTGCCAGCCCGCGTTCCTACGAGCAGTACTTC.

The chain combines TRBV5-1 with TRBJ2-7, with 10 bases identical to TRBD1. Germline V gene lookup returns CDR1 SGHRS and CDR2 YFSETQ. The CDR3 is made up of 15 amino acids. V dropped 0 bases and J dropped 7; count of bases not matched to a gene: 7. Written as DNA, the CDR3 is TGCGCCAGCAGCTTGGGACAGGGGGCATCTAATGAGCAGTACTTC. Its translation: CASSLGQGASNEQYF.